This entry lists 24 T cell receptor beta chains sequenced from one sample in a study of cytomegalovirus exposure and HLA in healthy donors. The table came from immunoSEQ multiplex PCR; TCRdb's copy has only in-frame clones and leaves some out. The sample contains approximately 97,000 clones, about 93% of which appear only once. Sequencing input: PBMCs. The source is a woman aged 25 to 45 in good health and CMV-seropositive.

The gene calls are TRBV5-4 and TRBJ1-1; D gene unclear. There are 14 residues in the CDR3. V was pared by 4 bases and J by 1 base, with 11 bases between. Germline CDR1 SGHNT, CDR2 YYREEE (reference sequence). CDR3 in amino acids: CASSLGRENTEAFF. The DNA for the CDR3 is TGTGCCAGCAGCCTTGGGCGGGAGAACACTGAAGCTTTCTTT.

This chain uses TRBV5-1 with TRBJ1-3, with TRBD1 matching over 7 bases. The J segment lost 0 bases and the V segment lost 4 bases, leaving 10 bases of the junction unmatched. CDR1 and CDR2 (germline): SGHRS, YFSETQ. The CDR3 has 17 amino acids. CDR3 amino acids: CASSQGGRTASGNTIYF. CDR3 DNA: TGCGCCAGCAGCCAGGGGGGACGGACAGCCTCTGGAAACACCATATATTTT.

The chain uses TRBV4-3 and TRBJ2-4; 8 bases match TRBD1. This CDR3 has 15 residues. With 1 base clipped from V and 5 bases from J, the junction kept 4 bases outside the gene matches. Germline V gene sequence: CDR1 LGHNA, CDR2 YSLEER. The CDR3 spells CASSQGTGIENIQYF. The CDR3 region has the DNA TGCGCCAGCAGCCAAGGGACAGGGATAGAAAACATTCAGTACTTC.

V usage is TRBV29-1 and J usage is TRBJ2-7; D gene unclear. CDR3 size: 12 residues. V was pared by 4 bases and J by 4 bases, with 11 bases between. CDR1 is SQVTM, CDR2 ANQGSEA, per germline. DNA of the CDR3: TGCAGCGTTGCTAGTGAAGCTTACGAGCAGTACTTC. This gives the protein CSVASEAYEQYF.

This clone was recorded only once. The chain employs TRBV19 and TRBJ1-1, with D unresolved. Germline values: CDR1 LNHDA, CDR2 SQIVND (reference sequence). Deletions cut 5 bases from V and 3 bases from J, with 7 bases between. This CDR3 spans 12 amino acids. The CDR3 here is CASSLIDTEAFF. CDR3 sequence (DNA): TGTGCCAGTAGTCTTATCGACACTGAAGCTTTCTTT. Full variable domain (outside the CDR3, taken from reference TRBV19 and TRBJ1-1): DGGITQSPKYLFRKEGQNVTLSCEQNLNHDAMYWYRQDPGQGLRLIYYSQIVNDFQKGDIAEGYSVSREKKESFPLTVTSAQKNPTAFYLCASSLIDTEAFFGQGTRLTVV.

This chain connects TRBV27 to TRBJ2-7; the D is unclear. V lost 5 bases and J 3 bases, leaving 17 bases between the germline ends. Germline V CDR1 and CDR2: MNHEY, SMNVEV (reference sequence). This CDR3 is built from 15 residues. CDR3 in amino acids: CASSPTLGGFYEQYF. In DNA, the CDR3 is TGTGCCAGCAGTCCCACCCTCGGCGGATTCTACGAGCAGTACTTC.

The CDR3 loop is CASRLTSGRVNEQFF. CDR3 nucleotides: TGTGCCAGCAGACTAACTAGCGGGAGGGTGAATGAGCAGTTCTTC. The V gene is TRBV28, the J gene TRBJ2-1; TRBD2 matches at 13 bases. The germline CDR1 and CDR2 sequences are MDHEN and SYDVKM. The CDR3 extends over 15 amino acids. Losses at the gene ends were 6 bases for V and 7 bases for J; bases not matched to a gene: 6.

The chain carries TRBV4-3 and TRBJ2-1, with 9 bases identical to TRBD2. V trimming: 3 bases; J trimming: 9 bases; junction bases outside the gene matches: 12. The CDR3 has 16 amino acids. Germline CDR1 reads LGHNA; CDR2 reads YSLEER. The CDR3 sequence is CASSHEGREGLSEQFF. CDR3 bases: TGCGCCAGCAGCCACGAGGGGCGGGAGGGCCTGAGTGAGCAGTTCTTC.

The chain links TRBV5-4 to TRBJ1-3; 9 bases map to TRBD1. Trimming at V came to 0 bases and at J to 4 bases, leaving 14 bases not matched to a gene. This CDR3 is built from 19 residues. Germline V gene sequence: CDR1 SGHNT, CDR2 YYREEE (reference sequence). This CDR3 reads CASSLEGQGYPPRGNTIYF. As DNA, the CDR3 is TGTGCCAGCAGCTTGGAGGGACAGGGTTATCCTCCCAGAGGAAACACCATATATTTT.

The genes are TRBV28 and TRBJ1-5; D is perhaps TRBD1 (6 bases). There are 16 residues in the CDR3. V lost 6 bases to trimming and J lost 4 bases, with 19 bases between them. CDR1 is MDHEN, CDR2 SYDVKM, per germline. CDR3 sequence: CASRPSRGLGNQPQHF. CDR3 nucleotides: TGTGCCAGCAGGCCTTCCAGGGGTTTAGGAAATCAGCCCCAGCATTTT.

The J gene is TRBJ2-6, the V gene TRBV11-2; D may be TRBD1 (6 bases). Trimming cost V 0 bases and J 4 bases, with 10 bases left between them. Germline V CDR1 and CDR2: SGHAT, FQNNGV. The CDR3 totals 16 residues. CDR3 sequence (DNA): TGTGCCAGCAGCTTAGACCCAGGGGCCGGGGCCAACGTCCTGACTTTC. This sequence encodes CASSLDPGAGANVLTF. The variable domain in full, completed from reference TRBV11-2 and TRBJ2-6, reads EAGVAQSPRYKIIEKRQSVAFWCNPISGHATLYWYQQILGQGPKLLIQFQNNGVVDDSQLPKDRFSAERLKGVDSTLKIQPAKLEDSAVYLCASSLDPGAGANVLTFGAGSRLTVL.

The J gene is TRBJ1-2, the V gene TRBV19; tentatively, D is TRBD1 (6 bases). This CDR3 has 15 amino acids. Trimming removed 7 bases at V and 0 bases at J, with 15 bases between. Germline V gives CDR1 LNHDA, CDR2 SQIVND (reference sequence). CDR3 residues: CASIPIEGANYGYTF. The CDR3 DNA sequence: TGTGCCAGTATCCCGATCGAGGGGGCTAACTATGGCTACACCTTC.

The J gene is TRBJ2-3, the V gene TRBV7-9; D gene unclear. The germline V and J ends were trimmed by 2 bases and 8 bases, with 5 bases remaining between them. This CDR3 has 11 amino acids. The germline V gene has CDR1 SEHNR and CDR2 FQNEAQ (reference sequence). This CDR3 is CASSLIGTQYF. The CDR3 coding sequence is TGTGCCAGCAGCTTAATCGGTACGCAGTATTTT.

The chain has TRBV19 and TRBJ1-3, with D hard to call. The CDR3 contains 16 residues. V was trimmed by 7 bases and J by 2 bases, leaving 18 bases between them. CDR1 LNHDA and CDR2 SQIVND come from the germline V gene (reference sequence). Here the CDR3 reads CASNRYEGETGNTIYF. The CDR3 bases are TGTGCCAGTAACCGTTATGAGGGTGAGACTGGAAACACCATATATTTT.

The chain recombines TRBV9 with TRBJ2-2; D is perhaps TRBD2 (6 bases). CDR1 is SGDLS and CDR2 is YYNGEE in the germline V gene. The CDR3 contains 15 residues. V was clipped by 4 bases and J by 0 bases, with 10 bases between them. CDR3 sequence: CASSTSGSNTGELFF. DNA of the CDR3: TGTGCCAGCAGCACCAGCGGGTCGAACACCGGGGAGCTGTTTTTT.

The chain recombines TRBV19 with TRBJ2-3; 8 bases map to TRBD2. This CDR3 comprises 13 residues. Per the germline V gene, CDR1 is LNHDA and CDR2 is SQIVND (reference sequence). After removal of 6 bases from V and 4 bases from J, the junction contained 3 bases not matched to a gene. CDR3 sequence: CASRAGAPDTQYF. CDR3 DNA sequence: TGTGCCAGTAGAGCGGGAGCACCAGATACGCAGTATTTT.

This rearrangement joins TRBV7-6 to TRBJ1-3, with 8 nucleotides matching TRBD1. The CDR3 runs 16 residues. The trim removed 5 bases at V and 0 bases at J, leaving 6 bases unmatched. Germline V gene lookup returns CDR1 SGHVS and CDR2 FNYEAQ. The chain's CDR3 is CASSKQGVSSGNTIYF. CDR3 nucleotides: TGTGCCAGCAGCAAACAGGGGGTTAGCTCTGGAAACACCATATATTTT.

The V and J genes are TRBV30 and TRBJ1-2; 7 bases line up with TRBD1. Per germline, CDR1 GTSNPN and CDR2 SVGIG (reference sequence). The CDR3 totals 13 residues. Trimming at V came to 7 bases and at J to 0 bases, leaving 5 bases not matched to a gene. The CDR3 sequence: CALRDRTNYGYTF. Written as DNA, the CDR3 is TGTGCCTTAAGGGACAGAACTAACTATGGCTACACCTTC.

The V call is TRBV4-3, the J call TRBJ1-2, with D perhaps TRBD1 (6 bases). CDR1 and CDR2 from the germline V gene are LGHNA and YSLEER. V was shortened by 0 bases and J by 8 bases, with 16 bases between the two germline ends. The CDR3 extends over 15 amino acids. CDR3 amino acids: CASSQEGTSAMGYTF. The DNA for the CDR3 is TGCGCCAGCAGCCAAGAAGGGACATCGGCTATGGGCTACACCTTC.

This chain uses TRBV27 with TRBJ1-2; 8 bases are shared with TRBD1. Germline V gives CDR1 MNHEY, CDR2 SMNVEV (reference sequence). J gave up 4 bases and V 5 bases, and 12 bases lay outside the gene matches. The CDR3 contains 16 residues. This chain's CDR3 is CASSTHLRTGSYGYTF. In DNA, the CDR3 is TGTGCCAGCAGTACCCACCTCAGGACAGGGAGCTATGGCTACACCTTC.

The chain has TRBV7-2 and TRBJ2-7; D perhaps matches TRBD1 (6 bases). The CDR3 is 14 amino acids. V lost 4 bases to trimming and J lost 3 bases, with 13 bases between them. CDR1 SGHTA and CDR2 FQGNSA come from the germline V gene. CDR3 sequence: CASSSGHRYYEQYF. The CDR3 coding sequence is TGTGCCAGCAGCTCGGGACATCGGTACTACGAGCAGTACTTC.

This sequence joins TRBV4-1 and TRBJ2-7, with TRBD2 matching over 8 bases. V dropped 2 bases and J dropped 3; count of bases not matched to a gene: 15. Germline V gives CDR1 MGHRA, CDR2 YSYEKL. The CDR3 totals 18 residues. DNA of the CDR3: TGCGCCAGCAGCCAAATGAAAATTAGCGGGACCCCCTACTACGAGCAGTACTTC. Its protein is CASSQMKISGTPYYEQYF.

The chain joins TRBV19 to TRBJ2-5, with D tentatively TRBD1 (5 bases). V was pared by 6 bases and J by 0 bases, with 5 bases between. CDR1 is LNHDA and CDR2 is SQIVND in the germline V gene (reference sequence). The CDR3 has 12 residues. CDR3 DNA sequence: TGTGCCAGTAGCAGGGACCAAGAGACCCAGTACTTC. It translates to CASSRDQETQYF.

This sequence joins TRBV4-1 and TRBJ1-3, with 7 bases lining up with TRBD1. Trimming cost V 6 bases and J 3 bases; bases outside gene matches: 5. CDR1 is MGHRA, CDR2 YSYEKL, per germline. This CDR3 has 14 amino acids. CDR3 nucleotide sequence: TGCGCCAGCAGTCTAGACAGGGTTGGAAACACCATATATTTT. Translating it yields CASSLDRVGNTIYF.